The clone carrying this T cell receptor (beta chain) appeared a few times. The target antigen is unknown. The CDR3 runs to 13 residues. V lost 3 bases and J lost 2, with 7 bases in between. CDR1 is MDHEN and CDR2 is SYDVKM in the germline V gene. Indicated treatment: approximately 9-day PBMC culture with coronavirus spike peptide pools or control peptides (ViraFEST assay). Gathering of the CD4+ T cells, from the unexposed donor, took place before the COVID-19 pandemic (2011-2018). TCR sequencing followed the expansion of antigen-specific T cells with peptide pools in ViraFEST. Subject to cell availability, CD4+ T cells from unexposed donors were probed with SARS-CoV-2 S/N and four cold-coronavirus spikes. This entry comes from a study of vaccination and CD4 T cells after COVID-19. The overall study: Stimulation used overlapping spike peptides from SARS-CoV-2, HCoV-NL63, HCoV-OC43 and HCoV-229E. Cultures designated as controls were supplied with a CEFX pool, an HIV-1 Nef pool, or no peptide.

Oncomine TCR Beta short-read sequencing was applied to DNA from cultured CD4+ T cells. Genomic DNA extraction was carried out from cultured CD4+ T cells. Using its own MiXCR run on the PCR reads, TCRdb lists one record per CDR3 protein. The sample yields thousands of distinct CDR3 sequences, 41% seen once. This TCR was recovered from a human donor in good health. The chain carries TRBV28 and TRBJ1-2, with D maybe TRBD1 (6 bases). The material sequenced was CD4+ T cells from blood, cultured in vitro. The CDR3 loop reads CASSFTGNYGYTF. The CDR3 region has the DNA TGTGCCAGCAGTTTCACAGGGAACTATGGCTACACCTTC.